This T cell receptor (beta chain) was found in a study of T cell repertoires in cytomegalovirus infection. Overall study: Public TCR beta signatures provided an indication of both CMV infection and a matching HLA type. General observations from the study: In two of eight donors, the top clonotype was HLA-C-restricted CMV-specific. Cumulated frequencies of public TCR beta families served to identify carriers of CMV plus the relevant HLA.

Ten or more counts support this clonotype. No antigen is known for it. V lost 2 bases, J lost 4 bases, and 2 bases lay in between. CDR3 length: 11 residues. Germline CDR1 MNHNS, CDR2 SASEGT. TCRdb analysed the reads with MiXCR anew, one entry per CDR3 protein. The table has 450,000 to 550,000 distinct CDR3 sequences, 16% seen once; the top ten hold roughly a quarter. The chain uses TRBV6-1 and TRBJ1-2; D unresolved. The sample taken for sequencing was CD8+ T cells from PBMCs. The TCR sequence derives from a human donor in good health (CMV status not recorded). Some clones in this sample may be carry-over from other donors' samples. CDR3 in amino acids: CASSEIYGYTF. The CDR3 DNA follows: TGTGCCAGCAGTGAAATCTATGGCTACACCTTC.